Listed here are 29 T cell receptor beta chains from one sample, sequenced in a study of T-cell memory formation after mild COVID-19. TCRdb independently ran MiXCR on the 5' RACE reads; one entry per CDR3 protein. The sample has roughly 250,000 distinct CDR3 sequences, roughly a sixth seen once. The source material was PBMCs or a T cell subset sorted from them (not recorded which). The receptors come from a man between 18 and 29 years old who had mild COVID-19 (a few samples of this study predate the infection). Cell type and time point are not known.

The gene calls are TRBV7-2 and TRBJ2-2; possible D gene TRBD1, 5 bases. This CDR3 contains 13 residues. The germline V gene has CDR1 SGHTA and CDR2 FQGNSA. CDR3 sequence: CASQGFGTGELFF. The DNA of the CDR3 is TGTGCTTCGCAGGGTTTTGGCACCGGGGAGCTGTTTTTT. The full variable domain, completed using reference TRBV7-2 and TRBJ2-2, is GAGVSQSPSNKVTEKGKDVELRCDPISGHTALYWYRQSLGQGLEFLIYFQGNSAPDKSGLPSDRFSAERTGGSVSTLTIQRTQQEDSAVYLCASQGFGTGELFFGEGSRLTVL.

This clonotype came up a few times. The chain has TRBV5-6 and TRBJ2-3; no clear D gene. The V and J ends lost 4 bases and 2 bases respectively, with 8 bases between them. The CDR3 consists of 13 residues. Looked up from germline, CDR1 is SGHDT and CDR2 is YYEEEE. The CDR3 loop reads CASSLSPTDTQYF. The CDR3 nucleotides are TGTGCCAGCAGCCTCTCTCCCACAGATACGCAGTATTTT.

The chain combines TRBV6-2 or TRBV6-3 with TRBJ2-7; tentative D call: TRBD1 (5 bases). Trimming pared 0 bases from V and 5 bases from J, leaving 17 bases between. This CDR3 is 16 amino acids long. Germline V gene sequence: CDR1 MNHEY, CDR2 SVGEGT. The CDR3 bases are TGTGCCAGCAGTTACTCGACGGGTGGGGCGGCGCACGAGCAGTACGTC. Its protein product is CASSYSTGGAAHEQYV.

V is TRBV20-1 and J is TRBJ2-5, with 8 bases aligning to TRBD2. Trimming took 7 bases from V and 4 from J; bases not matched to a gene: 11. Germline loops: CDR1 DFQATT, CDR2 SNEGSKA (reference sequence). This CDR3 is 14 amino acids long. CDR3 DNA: TGCAGTGGGTCGGGCGGGGGGCTTGGAGAGACCCAGTACTTC. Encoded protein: CSGSGGGLGETQYF.

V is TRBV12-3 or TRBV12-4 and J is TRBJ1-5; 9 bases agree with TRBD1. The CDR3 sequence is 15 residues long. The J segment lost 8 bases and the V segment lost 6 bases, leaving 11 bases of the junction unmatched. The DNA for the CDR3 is TGTGCCAGCAGACGGGGACAGGGTACGAATAAGCCCCAGCATTTT. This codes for CASRRGQGTNKPQHF.

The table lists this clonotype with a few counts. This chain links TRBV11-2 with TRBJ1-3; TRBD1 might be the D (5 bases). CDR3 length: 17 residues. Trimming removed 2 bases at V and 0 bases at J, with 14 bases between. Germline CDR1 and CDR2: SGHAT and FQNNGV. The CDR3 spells CASSLRGRGYSGNTIYF. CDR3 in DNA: TGTGCCAGCAGCTTAAGGGGTAGGGGCTACTCTGGAAACACCATATATTTT.

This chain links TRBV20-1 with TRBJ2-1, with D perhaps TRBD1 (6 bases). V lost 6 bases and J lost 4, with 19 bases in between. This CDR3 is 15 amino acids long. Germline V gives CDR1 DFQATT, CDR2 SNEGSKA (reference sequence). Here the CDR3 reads CSALEGVFVYNEQFF. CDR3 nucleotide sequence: TGCAGTGCCCTAGAGGGGGTGTTCGTTTACAATGAGCAGTTCTTC.

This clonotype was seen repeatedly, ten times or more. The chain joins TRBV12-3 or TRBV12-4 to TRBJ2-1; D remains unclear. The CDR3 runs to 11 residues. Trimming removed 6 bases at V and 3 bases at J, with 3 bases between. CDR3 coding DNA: TGTGCCAGCAGCTTCTACAATGAGCAGTTCTTC. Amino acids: CASSFYNEQFF.

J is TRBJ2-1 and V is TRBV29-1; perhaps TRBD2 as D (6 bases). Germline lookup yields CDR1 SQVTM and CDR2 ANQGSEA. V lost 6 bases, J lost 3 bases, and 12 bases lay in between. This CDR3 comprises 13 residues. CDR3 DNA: TGCAGCGTGGGAGTAGCGGACTACAATGAGCAGTTCTTC. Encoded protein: CSVGVADYNEQFF.

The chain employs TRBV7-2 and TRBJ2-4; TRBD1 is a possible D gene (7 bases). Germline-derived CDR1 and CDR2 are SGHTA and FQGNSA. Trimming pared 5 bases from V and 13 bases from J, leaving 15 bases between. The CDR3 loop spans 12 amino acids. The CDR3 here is CASSLGRGQQYF. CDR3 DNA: TGTGCCAGCAGCCTTGGGCGGGGACAGCAGTACTTC.

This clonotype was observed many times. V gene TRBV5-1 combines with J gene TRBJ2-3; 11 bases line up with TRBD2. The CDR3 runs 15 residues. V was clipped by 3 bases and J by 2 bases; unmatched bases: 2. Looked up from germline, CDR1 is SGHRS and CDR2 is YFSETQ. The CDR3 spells CASSSTSGATDTQYF. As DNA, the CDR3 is TGCGCCAGCAGCTCGACTAGCGGGGCCACAGATACGCAGTATTTT. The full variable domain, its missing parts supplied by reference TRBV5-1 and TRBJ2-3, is KAGVTQTPRYLIKTRGQQVTLSCSPISGHRSVSWYQQTPGQGLQFLFEYFSETQRNKGNFPGRFSGRQFSNSRSEMNVSTLELGDSALYLCASSSTSGATDTQYFGPGTRLTVL.

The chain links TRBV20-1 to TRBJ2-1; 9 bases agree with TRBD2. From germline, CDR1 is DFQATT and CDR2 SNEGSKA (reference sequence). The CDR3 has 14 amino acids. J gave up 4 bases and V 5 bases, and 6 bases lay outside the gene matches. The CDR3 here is CSARGGGAYNEQFF. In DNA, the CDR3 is TGCAGTGCTCGCGGCGGGGGGGCTTACAATGAGCAGTTCTTC.

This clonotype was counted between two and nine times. The CDR3 sequence is CAINGDRRPDHEQYV. CDR3 in DNA: TGTGCCATCAATGGCGACCGCCGTCCGGACCACGAGCAGTACGTC. The chain links TRBV10-3 to TRBJ2-7; D gene uncertain. Germline V gene sequence: CDR1 ENHRY, CDR2 SYGVKD. CDR3 length equals 15 residues. The V and J ends lost 7 bases and 5 bases respectively, with 21 bases between them.

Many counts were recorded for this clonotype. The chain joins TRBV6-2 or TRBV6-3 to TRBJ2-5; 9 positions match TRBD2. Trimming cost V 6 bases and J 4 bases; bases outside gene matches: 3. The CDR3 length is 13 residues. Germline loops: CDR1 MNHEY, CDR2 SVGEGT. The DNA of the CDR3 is TGTGCCAGCAGGACTAGCGGCGCAGAGACCCAGTACTTC. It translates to CASRTSGAETQYF.

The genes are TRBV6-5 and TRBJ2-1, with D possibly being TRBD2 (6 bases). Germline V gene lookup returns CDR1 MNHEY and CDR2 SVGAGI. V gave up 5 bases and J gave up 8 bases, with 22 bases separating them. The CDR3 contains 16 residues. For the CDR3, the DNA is TGTGCCAGCAGTAGGGTGCCGGGGGTGGTCAGTTATGAGCAGTTCTTC. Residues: CASSRVPGVVSYEQFF.

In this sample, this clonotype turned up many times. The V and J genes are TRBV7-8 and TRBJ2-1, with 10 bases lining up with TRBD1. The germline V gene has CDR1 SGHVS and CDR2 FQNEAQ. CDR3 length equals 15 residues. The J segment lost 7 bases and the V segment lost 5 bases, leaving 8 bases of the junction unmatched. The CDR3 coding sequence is TGTGCCAGCAGCCCAGGGACAGGGGTTAAGAATGAGCAGTTCTTC. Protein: CASSPGTGVKNEQFF.

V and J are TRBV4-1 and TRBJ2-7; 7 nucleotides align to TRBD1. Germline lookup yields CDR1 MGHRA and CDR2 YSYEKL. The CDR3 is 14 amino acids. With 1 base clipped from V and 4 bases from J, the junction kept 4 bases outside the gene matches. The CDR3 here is CASSQGNRGYEQYF. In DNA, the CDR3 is TGCGCCAGCAGCCAAGGTAACAGGGGTTACGAGCAGTACTTC.

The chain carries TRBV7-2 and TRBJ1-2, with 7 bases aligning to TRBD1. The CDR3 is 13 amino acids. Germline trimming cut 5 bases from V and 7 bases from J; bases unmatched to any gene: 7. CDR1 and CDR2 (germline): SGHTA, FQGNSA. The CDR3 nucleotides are TGTGCCAGCAGCGGGGCGAGACAGGGTGGCTACACCTTC. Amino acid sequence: CASSGARQGGYTF. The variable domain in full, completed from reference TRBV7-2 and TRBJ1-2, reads GAGVSQSPSNKVTEKGKDVELRCDPISGHTALYWYRQSLGQGLEFLIYFQGNSAPDKSGLPSDRFSAERTGGSVSTLTIQRTQQEDSAVYLCASSGARQGGYTFGSGTRLTVV.

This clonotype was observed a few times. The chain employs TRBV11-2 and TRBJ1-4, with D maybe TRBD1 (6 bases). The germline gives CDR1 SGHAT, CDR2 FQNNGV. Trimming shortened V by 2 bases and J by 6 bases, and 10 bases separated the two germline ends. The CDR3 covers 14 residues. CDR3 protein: CASSLRGRDEKLFF. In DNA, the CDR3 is TGTGCCAGCAGCTTAAGGGGGAGGGATGAAAAACTGTTTTTT.

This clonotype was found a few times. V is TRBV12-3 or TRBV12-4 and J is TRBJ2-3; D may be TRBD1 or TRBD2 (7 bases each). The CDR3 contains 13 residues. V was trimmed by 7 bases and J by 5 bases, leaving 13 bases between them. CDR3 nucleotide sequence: TGTGCCAGCACGCCCAGGGGGGGAGATACGCAGTATTTT. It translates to CASTPRGGDTQYF.

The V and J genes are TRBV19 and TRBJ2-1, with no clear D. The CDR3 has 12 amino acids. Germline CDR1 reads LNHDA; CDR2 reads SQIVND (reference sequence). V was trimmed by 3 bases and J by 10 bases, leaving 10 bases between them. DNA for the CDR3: TGTGCCAGTAGTATCTTTAGAGACGAGCAGTTCTTC. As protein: CASSIFRDEQFF.

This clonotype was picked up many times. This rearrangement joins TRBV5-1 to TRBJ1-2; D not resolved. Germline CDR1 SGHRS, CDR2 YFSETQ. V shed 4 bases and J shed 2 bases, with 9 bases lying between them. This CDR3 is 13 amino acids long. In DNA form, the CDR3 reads TGCGCCAGCAGCCCCCCAGGCAACTATGGCTACACCTTC. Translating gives CASSPPGNYGYTF.

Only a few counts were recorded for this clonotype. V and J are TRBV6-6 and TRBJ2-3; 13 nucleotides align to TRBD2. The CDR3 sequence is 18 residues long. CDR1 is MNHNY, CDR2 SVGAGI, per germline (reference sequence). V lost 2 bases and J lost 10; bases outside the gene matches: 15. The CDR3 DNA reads TGTGCCAGCAGTTACGAGGGACTAGCGGGGTTCGTCCTAGTTCCGCAGTATTTT. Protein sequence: CASSYEGLAGFVLVPQYF.

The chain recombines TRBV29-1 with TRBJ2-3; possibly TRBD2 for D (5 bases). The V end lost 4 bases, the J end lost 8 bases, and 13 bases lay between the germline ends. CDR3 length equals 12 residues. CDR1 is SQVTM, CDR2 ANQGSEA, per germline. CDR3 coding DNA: TGCAGCGTTGCCCTTCGAGGAGGTACGCAGTATTTT. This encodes CSVALRGGTQYF.

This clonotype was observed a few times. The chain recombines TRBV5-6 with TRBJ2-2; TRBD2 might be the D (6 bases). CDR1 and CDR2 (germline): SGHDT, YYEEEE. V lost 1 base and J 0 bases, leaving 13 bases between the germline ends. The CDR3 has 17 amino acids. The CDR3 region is CASSLSSGLSNTGELFF. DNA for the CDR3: TGTGCCAGCAGCTTGAGTTCAGGACTATCGAACACCGGGGAGCTGTTTTTT.

The CDR3: CASSLNSGGHGEQFF. In nucleotides, the CDR3 is TGTGCCAGCAGCCTGAATAGCGGGGGGCACGGTGAGCAGTTCTTC. V gene TRBV28 combines with J gene TRBJ2-1; 10 bases align to TRBD2. With V trimmed by 6 bases and J by 9 bases, 11 bases remained unmatched. This CDR3 is 15 amino acids long. CDR1 and CDR2 from the germline V gene are MDHEN and SYDVKM. Full variable domain (missing parts from reference TRBV28 and TRBJ2-1): DVKVTQSSRYLVKRTGEKVFLECVQDMDHENMFWYRQDPGLGLRLIYFSYDVKMKEKGDIPEGYSVSREKKERFSLILESASTNQTSMYLCASSLNSGGHGEQFFGPGTRLTVL.

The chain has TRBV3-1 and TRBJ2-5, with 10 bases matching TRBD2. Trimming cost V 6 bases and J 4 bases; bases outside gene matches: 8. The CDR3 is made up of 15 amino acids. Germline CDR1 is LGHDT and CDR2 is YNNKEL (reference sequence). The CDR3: CASRPLAGGGETQYF. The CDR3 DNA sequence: TGTGCCAGCAGACCTTTAGCGGGGGGCGGAGAGACCCAGTACTTC.

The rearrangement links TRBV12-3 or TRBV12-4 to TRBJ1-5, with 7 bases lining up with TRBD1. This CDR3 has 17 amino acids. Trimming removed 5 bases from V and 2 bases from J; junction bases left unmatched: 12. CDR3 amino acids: CASSHNRGEWGNQPQHF. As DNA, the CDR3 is TGTGCCAGCAGTCATAACAGGGGCGAATGGGGCAATCAGCCCCAGCATTTT.

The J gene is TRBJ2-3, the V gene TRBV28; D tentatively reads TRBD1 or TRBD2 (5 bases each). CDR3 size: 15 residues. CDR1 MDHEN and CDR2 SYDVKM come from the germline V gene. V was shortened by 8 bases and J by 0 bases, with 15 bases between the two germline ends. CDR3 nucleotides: TGTGCCAGCCGGGACCCCAGGAGAAGCACAGATACGCAGTATTTT. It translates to CASRDPRRSTDTQYF.